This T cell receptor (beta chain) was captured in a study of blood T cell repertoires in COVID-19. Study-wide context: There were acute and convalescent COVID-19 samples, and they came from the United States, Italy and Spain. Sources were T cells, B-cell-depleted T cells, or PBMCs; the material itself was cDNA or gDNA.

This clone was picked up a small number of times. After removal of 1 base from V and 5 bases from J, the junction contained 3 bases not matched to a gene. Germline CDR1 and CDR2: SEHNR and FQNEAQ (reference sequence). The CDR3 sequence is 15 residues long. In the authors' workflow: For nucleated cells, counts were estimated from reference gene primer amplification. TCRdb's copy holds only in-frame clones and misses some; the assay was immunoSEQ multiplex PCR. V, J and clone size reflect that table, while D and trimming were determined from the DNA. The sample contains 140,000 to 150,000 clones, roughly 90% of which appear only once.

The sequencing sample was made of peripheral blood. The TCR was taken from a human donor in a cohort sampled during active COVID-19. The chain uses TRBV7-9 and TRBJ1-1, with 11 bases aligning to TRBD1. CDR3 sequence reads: CASSLGTGGSTEAFF. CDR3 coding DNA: TGTGCCAGCAGCTTAGGGACAGGGGGCTCAACTGAAGCTTTCTTT. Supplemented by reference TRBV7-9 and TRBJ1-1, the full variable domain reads DTGVSQNPRHKITKRGQNVTFRCDPISEHNRLYWYRQTLGQGPEFLTYFQNEAQLEKSRLLSDRFSAERPKGSFSTLEIQRTEQGDSAMYLCASSLGTGGSTEAFFGQGTRLTVV.